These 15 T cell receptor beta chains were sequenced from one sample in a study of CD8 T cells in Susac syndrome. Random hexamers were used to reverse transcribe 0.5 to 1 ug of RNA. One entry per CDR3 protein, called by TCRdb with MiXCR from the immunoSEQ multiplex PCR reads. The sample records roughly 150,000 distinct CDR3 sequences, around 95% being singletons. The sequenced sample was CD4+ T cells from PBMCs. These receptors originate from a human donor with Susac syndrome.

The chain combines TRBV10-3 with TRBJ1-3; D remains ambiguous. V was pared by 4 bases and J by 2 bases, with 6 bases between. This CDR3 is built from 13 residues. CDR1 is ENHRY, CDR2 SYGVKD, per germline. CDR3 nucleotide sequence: TGTGCCATCAGTGGGGTAACTGGAAACACCATATATTTT. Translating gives CAISGVTGNTIYF.

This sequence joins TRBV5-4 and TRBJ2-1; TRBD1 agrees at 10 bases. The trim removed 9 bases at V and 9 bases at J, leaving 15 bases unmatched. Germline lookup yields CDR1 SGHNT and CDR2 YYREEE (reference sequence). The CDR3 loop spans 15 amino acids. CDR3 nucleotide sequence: TGTGCCATCCGACGACAGGGGGCGGCATTAGGTGAGCAGTTCTTC. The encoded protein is CAIRRQGAALGEQFF.

CDR3 in DNA: TGCAGCGTTTCGTCAGGAGGCACCGGGGAGCTGTTTTTT. Amino acids: CSVSSGGTGELFF. The chain joins TRBV29-1 to TRBJ2-2, with D possibly being TRBD2 (5 bases). The germline V gene has CDR1 SQVTM and CDR2 ANQGSEA. V was trimmed by 5 bases and J by 4 bases, leaving 11 bases between them. CDR3 size: 13 residues.

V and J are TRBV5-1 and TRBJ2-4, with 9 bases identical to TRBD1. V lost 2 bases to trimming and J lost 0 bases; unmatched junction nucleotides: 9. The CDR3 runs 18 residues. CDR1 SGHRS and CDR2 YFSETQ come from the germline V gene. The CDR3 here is CASSLTGGASIAKNIQYF. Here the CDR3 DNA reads TGCGCCAGCAGCTTAACAGGGGGCGCGTCAATAGCCAAAAACATTCAGTACTTC.

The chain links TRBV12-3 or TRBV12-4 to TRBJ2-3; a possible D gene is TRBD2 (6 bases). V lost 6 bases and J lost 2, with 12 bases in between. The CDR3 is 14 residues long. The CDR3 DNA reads TGTGCCAGCAGCTCCGGGACTGTCACAGATACGCAGTATTTT. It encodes CASSSGTVTDTQYF.

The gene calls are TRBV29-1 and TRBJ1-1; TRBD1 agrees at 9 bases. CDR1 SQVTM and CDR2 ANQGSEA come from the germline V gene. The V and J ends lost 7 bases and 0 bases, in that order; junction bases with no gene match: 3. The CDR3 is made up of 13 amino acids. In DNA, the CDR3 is TGCAGCGGGGGGACAGGGTTGAACACTGAAGCTTTCTTT. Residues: CSGGTGLNTEAFF.

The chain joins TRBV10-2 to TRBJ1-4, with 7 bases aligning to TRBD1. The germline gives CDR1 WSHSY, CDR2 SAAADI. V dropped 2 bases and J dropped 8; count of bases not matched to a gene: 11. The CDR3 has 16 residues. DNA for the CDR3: TGCGCCAGCAGTGAGACACCGACAGGGAAGCGGGAAAAACTGTTTTTT. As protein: CASSETPTGKREKLFF.

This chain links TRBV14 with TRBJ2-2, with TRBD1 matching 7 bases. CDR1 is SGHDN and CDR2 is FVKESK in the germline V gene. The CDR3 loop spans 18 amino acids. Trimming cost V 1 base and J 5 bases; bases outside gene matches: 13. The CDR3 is CASSQGHTGVRVTGELFF. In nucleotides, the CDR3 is TGTGCCAGCAGCCAAGGACATACAGGGGTTAGAGTGACCGGGGAGCTGTTTTTT.

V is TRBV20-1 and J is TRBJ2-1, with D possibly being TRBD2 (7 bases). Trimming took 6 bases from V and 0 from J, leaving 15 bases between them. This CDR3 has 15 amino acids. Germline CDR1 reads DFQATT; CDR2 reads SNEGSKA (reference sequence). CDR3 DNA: TGCAGTGCCTCCCGGGGGGCTGCCTCCTACAATGAGCAGTTCTTC. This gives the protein CSASRGAASYNEQFF.

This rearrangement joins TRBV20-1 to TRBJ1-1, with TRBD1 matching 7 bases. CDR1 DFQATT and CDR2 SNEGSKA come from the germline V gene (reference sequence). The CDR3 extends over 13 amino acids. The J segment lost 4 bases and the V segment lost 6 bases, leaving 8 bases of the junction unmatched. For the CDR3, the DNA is TGCAGTGCCACAACAGGGGCAGTCACTGAAGCTTTCTTT. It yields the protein CSATTGAVTEAFF.

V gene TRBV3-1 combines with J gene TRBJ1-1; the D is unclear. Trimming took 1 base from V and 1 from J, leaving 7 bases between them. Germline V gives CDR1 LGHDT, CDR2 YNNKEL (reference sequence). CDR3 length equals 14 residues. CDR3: CASSQADGNTEAFF. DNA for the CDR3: TGTGCCAGCAGCCAAGCTGACGGGAACACTGAAGCTTTCTTT.

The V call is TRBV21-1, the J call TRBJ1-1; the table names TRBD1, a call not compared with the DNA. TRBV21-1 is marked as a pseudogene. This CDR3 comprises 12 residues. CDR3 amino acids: CARQGGRTEAFF. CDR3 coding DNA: TGTGCCAGACAGGGGGGGCGCACTGAAGCTTTCTTT.

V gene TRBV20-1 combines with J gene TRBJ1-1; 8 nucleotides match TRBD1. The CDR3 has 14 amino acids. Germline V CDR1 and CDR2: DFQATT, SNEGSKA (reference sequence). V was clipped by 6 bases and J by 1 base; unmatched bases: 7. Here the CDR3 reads CSASRGRANTEAFF. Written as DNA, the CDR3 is TGCAGTGCGAGCAGGGGGCGGGCGAACACTGAAGCTTTCTTT.

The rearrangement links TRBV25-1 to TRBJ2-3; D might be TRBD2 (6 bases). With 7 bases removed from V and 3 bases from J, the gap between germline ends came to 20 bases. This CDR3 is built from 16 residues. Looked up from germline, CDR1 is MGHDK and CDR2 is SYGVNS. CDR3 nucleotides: TGTGCCAGCAATCCGGGGGTGTATATGGGGACAGATACGCAGTATTTT. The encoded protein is CASNPGVYMGTDTQYF.

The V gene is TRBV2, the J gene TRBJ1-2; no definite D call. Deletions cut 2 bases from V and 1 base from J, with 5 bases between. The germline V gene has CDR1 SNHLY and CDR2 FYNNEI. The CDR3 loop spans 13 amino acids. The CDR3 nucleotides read TGTGCCAGCAGTGAAACGTATAACTATGGCTACACCTTC. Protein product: CASSETYNYGYTF.